The text below deals with one T cell receptor beta chain. The antigen remains undetermined. Sequence at one end of the junction differs from germline and may be a read error. Per germline, CDR1 MNHNS and CDR2 SASEGT. CDR3 length: 12 residues. The PCR ran on 60 Vbeta and 13 Jbeta primers. The data were produced by immunoSEQ multiplex PCR, yet TCRdb's version contains in-frame clones alone and is incomplete. The sample holds some 110,000 clones. These data originate in a study of cytomegalovirus exposure and HLA in healthy donors. Study-wide findings and caveats: It was reported in a later analysis that an Asian-associated ancestry cluster showed fewer N-insertions than the roughly 670-donor mean.

Material for sequencing was PBMCs. This receptor was taken from a man aged 40-49 years in good health and CMV-seropositive. The chain couples TRBV6-1 to TRBJ2-7, with D perhaps matching TRBD2 (7 bases). Here the CDR3 reads CASSEVPGGTNF. The CDR3 DNA is TGTGCCAGCAGTGAAGTCCCGGGGGGCACGAACTTC.